This T cell receptor beta chain comes out of a study of OX40 agonist ivuxolimab in advanced cancers. V was cut by 4 bases and J by 5 bases, with 15 bases left in between. The CDR3 has 15 residues. The germline V gene has CDR1 SGHRS and CDR2 YFSETQ. A word on this clone: Its antigen is still unknown.

Profiling relied on immunoSEQ multiplex PCR, and the TCRdb table lists in-frame clones only, not all of them. The sample holds around 30,000 clones; about 77% are singletons and the top ten take over 8.5%. Broader study findings: Partial responders treated at 0.1-3.0 mg/kg exhibited clonal expansion among the lowest measured.

V and J are TRBV5-1 and TRBJ2-2; tentatively, D is TRBD1 (6 bases). The starting material was CD4+ or CD8+ T cells sorted from blood, obtained in a trial of the OX40 agonist ivuxolimab. The receptor's source is an adult with an advanced solid tumor such as melanoma, head and neck, liver or kidney cancer. The CDR3 nucleotides are TGCGCCAGCAGCGTTGACAGGCGTGAGACCGGGGAGCTGTTTTTT. This gives the protein CASSVDRRETGELFF.